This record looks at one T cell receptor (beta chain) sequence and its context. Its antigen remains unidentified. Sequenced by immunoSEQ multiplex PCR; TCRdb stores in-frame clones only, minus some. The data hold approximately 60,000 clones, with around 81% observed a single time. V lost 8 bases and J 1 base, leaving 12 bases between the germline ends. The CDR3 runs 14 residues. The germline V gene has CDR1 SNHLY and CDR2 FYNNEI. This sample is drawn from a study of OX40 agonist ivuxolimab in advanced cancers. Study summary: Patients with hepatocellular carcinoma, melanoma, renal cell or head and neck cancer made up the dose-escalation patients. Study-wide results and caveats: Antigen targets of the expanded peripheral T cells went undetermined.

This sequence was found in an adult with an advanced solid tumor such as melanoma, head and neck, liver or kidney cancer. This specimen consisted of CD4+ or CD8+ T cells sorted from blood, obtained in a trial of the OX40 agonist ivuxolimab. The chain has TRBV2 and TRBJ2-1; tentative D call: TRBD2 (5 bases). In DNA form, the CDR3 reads TGTGCCAGCTCGTCCAGCGGATCCTACAATGAGCAGTTCTTC. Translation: CASSSSGSYNEQFF. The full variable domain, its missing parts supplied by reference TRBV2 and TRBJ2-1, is EPEVTQTPSHQVTQMGQEVILRCVPISNHLYFYWYRQILGQKVEFLVSFYNNEISEKSEIFDDQFSVERPDGSNFTLKIRSTKLEDSAMYFCASSSSGSYNEQFFGPGTRLTVL.